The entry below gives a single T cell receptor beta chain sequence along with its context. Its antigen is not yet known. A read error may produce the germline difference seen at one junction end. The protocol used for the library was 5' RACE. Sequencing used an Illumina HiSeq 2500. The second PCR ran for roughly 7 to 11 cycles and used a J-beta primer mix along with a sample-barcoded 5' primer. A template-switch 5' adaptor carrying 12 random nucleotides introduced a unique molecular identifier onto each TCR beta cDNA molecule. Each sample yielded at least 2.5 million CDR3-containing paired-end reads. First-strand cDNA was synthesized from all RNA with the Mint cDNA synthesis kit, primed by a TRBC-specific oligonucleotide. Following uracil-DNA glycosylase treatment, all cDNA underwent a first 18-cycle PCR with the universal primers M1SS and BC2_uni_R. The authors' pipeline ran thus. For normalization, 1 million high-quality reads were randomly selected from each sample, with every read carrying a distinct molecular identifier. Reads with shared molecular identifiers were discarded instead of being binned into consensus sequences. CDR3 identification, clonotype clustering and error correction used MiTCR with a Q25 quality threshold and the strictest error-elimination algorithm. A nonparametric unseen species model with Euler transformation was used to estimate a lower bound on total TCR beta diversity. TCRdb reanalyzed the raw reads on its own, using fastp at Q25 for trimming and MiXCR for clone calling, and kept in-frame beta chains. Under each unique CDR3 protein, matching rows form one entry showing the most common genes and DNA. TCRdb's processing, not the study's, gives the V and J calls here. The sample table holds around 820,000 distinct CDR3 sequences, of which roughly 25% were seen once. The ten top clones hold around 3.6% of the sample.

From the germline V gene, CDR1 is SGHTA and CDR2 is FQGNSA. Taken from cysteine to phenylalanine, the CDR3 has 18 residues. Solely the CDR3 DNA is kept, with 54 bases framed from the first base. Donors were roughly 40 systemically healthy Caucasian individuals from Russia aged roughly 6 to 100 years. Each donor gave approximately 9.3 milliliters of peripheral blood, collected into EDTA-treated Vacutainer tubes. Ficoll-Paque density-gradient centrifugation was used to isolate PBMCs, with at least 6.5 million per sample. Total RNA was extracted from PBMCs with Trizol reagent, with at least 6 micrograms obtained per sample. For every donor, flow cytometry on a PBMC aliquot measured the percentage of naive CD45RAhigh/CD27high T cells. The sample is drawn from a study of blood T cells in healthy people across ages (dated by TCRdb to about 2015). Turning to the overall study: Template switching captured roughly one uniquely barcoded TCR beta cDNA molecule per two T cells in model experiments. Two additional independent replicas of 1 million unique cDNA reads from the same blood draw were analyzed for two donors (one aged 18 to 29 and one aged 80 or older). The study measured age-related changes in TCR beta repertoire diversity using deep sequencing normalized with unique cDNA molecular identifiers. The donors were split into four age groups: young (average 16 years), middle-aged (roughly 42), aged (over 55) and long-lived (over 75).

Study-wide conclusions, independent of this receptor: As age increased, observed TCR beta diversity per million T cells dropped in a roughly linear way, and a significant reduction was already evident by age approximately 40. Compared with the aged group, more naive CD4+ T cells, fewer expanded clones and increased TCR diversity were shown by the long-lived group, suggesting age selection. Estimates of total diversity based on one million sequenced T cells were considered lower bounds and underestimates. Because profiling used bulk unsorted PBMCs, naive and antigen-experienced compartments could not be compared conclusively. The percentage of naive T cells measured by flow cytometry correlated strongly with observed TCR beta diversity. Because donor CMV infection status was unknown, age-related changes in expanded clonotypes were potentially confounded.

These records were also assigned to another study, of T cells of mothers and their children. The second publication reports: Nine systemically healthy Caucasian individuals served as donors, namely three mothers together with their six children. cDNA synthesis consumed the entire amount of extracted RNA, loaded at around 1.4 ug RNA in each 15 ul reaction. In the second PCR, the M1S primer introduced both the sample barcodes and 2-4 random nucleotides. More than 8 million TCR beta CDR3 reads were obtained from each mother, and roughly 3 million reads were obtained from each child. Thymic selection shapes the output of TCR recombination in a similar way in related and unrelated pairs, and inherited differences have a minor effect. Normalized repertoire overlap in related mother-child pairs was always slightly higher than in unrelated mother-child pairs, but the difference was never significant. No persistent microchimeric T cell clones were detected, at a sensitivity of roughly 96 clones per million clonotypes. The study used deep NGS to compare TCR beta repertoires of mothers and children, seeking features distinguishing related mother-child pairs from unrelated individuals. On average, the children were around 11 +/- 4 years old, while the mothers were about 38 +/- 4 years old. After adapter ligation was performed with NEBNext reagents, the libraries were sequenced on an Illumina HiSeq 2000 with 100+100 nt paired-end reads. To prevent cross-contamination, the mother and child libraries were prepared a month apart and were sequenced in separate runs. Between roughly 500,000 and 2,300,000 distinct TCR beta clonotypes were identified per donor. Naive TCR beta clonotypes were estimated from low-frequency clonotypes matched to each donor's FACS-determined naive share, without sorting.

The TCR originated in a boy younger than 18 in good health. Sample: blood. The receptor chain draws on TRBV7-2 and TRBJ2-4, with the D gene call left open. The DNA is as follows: TGTGCCAGTAGCTCCCCCTCAGCCGACGGTCCAGCCAAAAACATTCAGTACTTC. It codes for CASSSPSADGPAKNIQYF.